This TCR beta chain was sequenced in a study of blood T cells in healthy people across ages. In each sample, at least 7 million PBMCs were isolated. Comment on this clonotype: The antigen remains undetermined.

For the second PCR, which ran for about 7 to 11 cycles, a sample-barcoded 5' primer and a J-beta primer mix were used. From the 5' RACE reads, TCRdb called clonotypes with MiXCR, one entry per CDR3 protein. The sample has about 1 million distinct CDR3 sequences; less than 25% are singletons. The CDR3 covers 12 residues. The ends lost 3 bases at V and 8 bases at J; junction bases unmatched: 4. Whole-study results and caveats: Strong correlation existed between TCR beta diversity and naive T cell percentage.

The same sample was also used in a study of T cells of mothers and their children. Per that study: A few healthy Caucasian mothers served as donors, and their six children did as well. Whatever RNA was extracted went entirely into cDNA synthesis, at about 1.5 ug per 15 ul.

The chain combines TRBV12-3 or TRBV12-4 with TRBJ2-7; 7 bases line up with TRBD1. Sequenced: blood. The TCR sequence derives from a girl aged 2 to 9 in good health. As DNA, the CDR3 is TGTGCCAGCAGTTTGGGACAGATAAAGCAGTACTTC. Residues: CASSLGQIKQYF.